This T cell receptor beta chain was profiled in a study of blood T cell repertoires in COVID-19. Study-level information: Collection of acute and convalescent COVID-19 samples took place in the United States, Italy and Spain.

This CDR3 is built from 13 residues. CDR1 and CDR2 from the germline V gene are SEHNR and FQNEAQ (reference sequence). Trimming stripped 3 bases from V and 6 bases from J, with 11 bases between. TCRdb's table, derived via immunoSEQ multiplex PCR, lists solely in-frame clones and lacks some. The repertoire holds around 200,000 clones, with approximately 89% as singletons. Residents of approximately 25 US areas, aged about 18 to 89 years, made up the participants. Cohorts were based on clinical histories the participants reported. Recovered Cohort 3 donors showed two negative PCRs, clearance, or symptom resolution.

This rearrangement joins TRBV7-9 to TRBJ1-1, with D perhaps matching TRBD1 (6 bases). The clonotype comes from a man aged 35 to 55 who had recovered from COVID-19. The sequencing input was PBMCs or T cells enriched from blood (not recorded which). The CDR3 coding sequence is TGTGCCAGCAGCTTTAATCAGGGGTCTGAAGCTTTCTTT. This gives the protein CASSFNQGSEAFF. The full variable domain, rest sourced from reference TRBV7-9 and TRBJ1-1, is DTGVSQNPRHKITKRGQNVTFRCDPISEHNRLYWYRQTLGQGPEFLTYFQNEAQLEKSRLLSDRFSAERPKGSFSTLEIQRTEQGDSAMYLCASSFNQGSEAFFGQGTRLTVV.